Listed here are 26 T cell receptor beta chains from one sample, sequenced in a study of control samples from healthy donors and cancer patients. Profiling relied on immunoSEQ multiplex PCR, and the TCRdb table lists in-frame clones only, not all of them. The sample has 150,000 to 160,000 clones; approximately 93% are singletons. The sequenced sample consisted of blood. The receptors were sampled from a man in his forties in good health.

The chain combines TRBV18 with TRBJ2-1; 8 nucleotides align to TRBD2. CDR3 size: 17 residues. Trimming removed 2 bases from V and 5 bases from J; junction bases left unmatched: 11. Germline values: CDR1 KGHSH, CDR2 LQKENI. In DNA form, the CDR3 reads TGTGCCAGCTCACCAAATCGTGGCGGGGGGACAAACAATGAGCAGTTCTTC. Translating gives CASSPNRGGGTNNEQFF. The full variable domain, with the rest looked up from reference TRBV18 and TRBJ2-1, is NAGVMQNPRHLVRRRGQEARLRCSPMKGHSHVYWYRQLPEEGLKFMVYLQKENIIDESGMPKERFSAEFPKEGPSILRIQQVVRGDSAAYFCASSPNRGGGTNNEQFFGPGTRLTVL.

The CDR3 DNA is TGTGCCAGCAGCGTAGGATCGAGCTCCTATAATTCACCCCTCCACTTT. This translates into CASSVGSSSYNSPLHF. The V gene is TRBV9, the J gene TRBJ1-6; D is ambiguous. The CDR3 has 16 amino acids. V dropped 0 bases and J dropped 0 bases, with 7 bases sitting between them. CDR1 and CDR2 (germline): SGDLS, YYNGEE.

This chain's CDR3 is CASRRDTGGNEQFF. CDR3 nucleotide sequence: TGTGCCAGCAGGCGGGACACGGGGGGGAATGAGCAGTTCTTC. The chain joins TRBV2 to TRBJ2-1; the match to TRBD2 covers 8 bases. The CDR3 has 14 residues. Looked up from germline, CDR1 is SNHLY and CDR2 is FYNNEI. After removal of 6 bases from V and 7 bases from J, the junction contained 8 bases not matched to a gene.

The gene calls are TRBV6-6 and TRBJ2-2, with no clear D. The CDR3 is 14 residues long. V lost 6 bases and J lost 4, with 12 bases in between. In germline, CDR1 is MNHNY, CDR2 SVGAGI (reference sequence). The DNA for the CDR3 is TGTGCCAGCAGGAGTGACCTAACCACCGGGGAGCTGTTTTTT. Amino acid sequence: CASRSDLTTGELFF.

DNA of the CDR3: TGTGCCAGCAGTTTTAAGGGGGCCGGGAATGAAAAACTGTTTTTT. This codes for CASSFKGAGNEKLFF. The chain has TRBV27 and TRBJ1-4, with 7 bases identical to TRBD1. The length of the CDR3 is 15 residues. V trimming: 3 bases; J trimming: 5 bases; junction bases outside the gene matches: 6. The germline V gene has CDR1 MNHEY and CDR2 SMNVEV (reference sequence).

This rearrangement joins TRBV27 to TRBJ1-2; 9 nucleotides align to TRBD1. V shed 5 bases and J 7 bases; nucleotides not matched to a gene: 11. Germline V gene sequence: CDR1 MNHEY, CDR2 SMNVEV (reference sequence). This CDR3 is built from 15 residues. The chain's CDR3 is CASSVTGQGFGGYTF. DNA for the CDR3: TGTGCCAGCAGTGTAACGGGACAGGGCTTCGGTGGCTACACCTTC.

CDR3 amino acids: CASRLWTGPVWDGYTF. DNA for the CDR3: TGTGCCAGCAGACTTTGGACAGGGCCCGTCTGGGATGGCTACACCTTC. V is TRBV11-2 and J is TRBJ1-2; 8 nucleotides line up with TRBD1. After removal of 6 bases from V and 6 bases from J, the junction contained 15 bases not matched to a gene. This CDR3 has 16 residues. Germline values: CDR1 SGHAT, CDR2 FQNNGV.

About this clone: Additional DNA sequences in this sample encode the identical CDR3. The CDR3 loop reads CASSLNREQYF. For the CDR3, the DNA is TGTGCCAGCAGCTTGAACAGGGAGCAGTACTTC. V usage is TRBV5-6 and J usage is TRBJ2-7, with a possible D match to TRBD1 (5 bases). Germline CDR1 is SGHDT and CDR2 is YYEEEE. The CDR3 has 11 amino acids. Trimming shortened V by 1 base and J by 7 bases, and 6 bases separated the two germline ends.

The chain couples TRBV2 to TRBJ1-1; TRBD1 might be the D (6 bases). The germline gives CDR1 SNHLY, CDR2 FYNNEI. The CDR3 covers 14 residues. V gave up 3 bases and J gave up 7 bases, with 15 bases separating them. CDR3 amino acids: CASSEKGVRNEAFF. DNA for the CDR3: TGTGCCAGCAGTGAGAAGGGGGTGCGGAATGAAGCTTTCTTT.

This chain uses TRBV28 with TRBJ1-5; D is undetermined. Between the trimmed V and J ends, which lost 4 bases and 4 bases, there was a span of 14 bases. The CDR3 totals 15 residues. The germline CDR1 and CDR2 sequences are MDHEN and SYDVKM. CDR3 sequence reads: CASSSPPVANQPQHF. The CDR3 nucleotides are TGTGCCAGCAGTTCACCTCCCGTTGCAAATCAGCCCCAGCATTTT. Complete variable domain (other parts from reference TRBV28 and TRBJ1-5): DVKVTQSSRYLVKRTGEKVFLECVQDMDHENMFWYRQDPGLGLRLIYFSYDVKMKEKGDIPEGYSVSREKKERFSLILESASTNQTSMYLCASSSPPVANQPQHFGDGTRLSIL.

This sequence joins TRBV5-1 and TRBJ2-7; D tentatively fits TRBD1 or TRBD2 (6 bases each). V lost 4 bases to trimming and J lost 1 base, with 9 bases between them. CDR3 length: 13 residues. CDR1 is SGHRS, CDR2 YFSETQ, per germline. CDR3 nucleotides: TGCGCCAGCAGCCGGGGGCTTTCCTACGAGCAGTACTTC. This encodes CASSRGLSYEQYF. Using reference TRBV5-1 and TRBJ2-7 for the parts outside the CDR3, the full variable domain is KAGVTQTPRYLIKTRGQQVTLSCSPISGHRSVSWYQQTPGQGLQFLFEYFSETQRNKGNFPGRFSGRQFSNSRSEMNVSTLELGDSALYLCASSRGLSYEQYFGPGTRLTVT.

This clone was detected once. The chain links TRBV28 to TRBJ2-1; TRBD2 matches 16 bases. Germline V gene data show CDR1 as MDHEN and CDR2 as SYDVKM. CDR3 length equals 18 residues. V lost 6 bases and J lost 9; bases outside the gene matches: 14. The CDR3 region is CASSRRPEGLAGGREQFF. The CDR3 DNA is TGTGCCAGCAGCCGACGGCCGGAGGGACTAGCGGGGGGGCGTGAGCAGTTCTTC. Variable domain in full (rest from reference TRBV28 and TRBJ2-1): DVKVTQSSRYLVKRTGEKVFLECVQDMDHENMFWYRQDPGLGLRLIYFSYDVKMKEKGDIPEGYSVSREKKERFSLILESASTNQTSMYLCASSRRPEGLAGGREQFFGPGTRLTVL.

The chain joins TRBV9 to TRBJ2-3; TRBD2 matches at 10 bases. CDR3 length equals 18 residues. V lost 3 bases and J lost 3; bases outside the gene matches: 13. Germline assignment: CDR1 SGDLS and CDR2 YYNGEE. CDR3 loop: CASSAPLLIAGGTDTQYF. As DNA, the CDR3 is TGTGCCAGCAGCGCTCCACTCCTCATAGCGGGGGGAACAGATACGCAGTATTTT.

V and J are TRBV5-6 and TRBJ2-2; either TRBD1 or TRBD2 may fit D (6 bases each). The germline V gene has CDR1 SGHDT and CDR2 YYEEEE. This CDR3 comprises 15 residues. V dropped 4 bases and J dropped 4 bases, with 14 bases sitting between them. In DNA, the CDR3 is TGTGCCAGCAGCCTGGGGGGCGGGGTCACCGGGGAGCTGTTTTTT. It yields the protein CASSLGGGVTGELFF.

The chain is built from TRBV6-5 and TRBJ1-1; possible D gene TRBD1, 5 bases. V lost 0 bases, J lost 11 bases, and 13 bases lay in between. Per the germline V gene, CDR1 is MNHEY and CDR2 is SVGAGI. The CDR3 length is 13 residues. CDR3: CASSYSGTRRAFF. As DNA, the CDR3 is TGTGCCAGCAGTTACTCAGGGACCCGGCGGGCTTTCTTT.

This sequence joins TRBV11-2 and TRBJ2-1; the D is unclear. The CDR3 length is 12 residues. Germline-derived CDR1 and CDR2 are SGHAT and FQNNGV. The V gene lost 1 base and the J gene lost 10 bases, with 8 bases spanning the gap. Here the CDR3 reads CASSLGGREQFF. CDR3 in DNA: TGTGCCAGCAGCTTAGGGGGTCGGGAGCAGTTCTTC.

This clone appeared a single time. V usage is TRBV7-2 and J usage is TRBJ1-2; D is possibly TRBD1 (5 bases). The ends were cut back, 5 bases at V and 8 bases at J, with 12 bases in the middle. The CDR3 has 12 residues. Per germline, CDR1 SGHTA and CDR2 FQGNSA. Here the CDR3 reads CASSREGNGYTF. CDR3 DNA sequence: TGTGCCAGCAGCCGCGAGGGGAACGGCTACACCTTC.

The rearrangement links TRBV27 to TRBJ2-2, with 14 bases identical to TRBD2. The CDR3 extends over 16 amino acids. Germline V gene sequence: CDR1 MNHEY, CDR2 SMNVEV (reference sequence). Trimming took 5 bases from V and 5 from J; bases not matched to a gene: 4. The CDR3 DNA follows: TGTGCCAGCAGTCCACGGACTAGCGGGGGGACCGGGGAGCTGTTTTTT. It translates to CASSPRTSGGTGELFF.

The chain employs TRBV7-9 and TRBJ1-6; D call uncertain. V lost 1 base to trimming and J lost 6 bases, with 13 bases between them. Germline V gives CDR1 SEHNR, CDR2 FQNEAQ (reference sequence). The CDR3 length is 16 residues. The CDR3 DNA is TGTGCCAGCAGCTTAGAAGAAGGAACGCTTAATTCACCCCTCCACTTT. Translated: CASSLEEGTLNSPLHF.

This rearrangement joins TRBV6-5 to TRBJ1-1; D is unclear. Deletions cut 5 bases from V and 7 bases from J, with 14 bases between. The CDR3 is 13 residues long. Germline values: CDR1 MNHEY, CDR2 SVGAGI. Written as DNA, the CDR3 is TGTGCCAGCAGTCCGAGGATGGGCAGTGAAGCTTTCTTT. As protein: CASSPRMGSEAFF.

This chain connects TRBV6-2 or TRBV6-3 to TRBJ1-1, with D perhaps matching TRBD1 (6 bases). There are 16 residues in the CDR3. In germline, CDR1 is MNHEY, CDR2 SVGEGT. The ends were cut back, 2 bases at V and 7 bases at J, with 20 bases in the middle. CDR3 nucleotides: TGTGCCAGCAGTTACCCCGGCGACAGGAGACCGCTTGAAGCTTTCTTT. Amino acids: CASSYPGDRRPLEAFF.

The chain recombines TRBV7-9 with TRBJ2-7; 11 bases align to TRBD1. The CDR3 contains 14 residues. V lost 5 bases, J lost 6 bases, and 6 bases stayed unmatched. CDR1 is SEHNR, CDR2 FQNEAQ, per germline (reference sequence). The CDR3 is CASSLGGQGGEQYF. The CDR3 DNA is TGTGCCAGCAGCCTAGGGGGACAGGGGGGCGAGCAGTACTTC.

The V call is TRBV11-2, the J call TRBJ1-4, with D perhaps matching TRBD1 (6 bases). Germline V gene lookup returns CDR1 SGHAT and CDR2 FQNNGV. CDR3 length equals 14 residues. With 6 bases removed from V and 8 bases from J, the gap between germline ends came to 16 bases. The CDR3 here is CASSQSAQGEKLFF. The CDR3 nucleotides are TGTGCCAGCAGTCAATCTGCCCAGGGGGAAAAACTGTTTTTT.

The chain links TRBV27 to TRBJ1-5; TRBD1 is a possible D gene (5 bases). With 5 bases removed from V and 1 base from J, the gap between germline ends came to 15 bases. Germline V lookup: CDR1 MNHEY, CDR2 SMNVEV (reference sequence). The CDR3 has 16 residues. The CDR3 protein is CASSPRGGMSNQPQHF. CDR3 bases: TGTGCCAGCAGTCCTCGGGGGGGAATGAGCAATCAGCCCCAGCATTTT.

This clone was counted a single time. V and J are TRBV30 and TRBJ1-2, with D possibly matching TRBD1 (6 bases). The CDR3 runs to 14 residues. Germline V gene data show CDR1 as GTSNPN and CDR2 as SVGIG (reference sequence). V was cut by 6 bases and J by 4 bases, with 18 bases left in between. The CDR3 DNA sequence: TGTGCCTGTCCTAGAATGGACAGTTCCTATGGCTACACCTTC. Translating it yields CACPRMDSSYGYTF.

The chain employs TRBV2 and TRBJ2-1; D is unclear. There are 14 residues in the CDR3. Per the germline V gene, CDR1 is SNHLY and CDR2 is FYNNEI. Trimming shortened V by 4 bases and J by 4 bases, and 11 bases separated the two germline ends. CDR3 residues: CASSGNSLYNEQFF. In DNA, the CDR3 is TGTGCCAGCAGTGGAAATAGTCTTTACAATGAGCAGTTCTTC.